Described below is a single T cell receptor (beta chain) sequence and its context. Which antigen it targets is not known. No base quality values were provided; no much bigger clone lies one nucleotide off. TCRbeta CDR3 regions were amplified from genomic DNA using the immunoSEQ Assay, a bias-controlled multiplex PCR. As for the authors' bioinformatics: The number of nucleated cells in each sample was estimated from the amplification of reference gene primers within the assay. Sequence reads were collapsed and filtered to measure the absolute abundance of every unique TCRbeta CDR3 rearrangement. For each sample, productive Simpson clonality was calculated as the square root of Simpson's diversity index over productive rearrangements. TCRdb re-hosts the immuneACCESS table, in-frame sequences only. Its copies lack some clones; in the studies checked, an unresolved V gene accounts for under half of them, and the cause for the rest is not known. V and J calls and clone size come straight from that table; D and trimming were deduced from the DNA. Within this sample are about 46,000 clones, with roughly 88% of them counted one time only. The ten most abundant clones make up about 12% of the sample.

Each collaborating institution followed its own protocols to collect whole blood in K2EDTA tubes. For TCRbeta analysis, collaborators shipped samples as frozen whole blood, isolated PBMCs, or DNA extracted from either of those sample types. The CDR3 numbers 12 residues from cysteine through phenylalanine. Here the CDR3 DNA is all that survives: 36 bases in frame from base 1. At the junction V is shortened by 1 base and J by 7 bases, with 8 bases in between. CDR1 and CDR2 were assigned from the germline V gene as SQVTM and ANQGSEA. The data are from a study of blood T cell repertoires in COVID-19 (dated by TCRdb to 2019 to 2021). About the study as a whole: Samples covering the acute and convalescent phases of COVID-19 were provided by collaborators in the United States, Italy and Spain. Deeply sampled blood TCRbeta repertoires from subjects exposed to, actively infected with, or recovered from COVID-19 were included in the dataset. Where HLA class I and class II types were available, the types were taken from metadata supplied by the sample provider, not from assay-based typing. The samples were drawn from the first 160 participants of the ongoing ImmuneRACE study and from 1,254 subjects provided by 6 global collaborators. The repertoires were made available in a free public database intended to serve as a resource for research on the immune response to SARS-CoV-2. Sample metadata almost always included a de-identified subject ID, COVID-19 status, age in years and sex. The material from the prospective study consisted of cDNA or gDNA derived from T cells, B-cell-depleted T cells, or PBMCs. The investigation overall reported the following: Clinical and demographic metadata were provided uncurated, with the amount varying by source and participant.

Sequencing used peripheral blood. The chain joins TRBV29-1 to TRBJ2-1, with a weak D call of TRBD2 (6 bases match). This sequence was found in a human donor with active COVID-19. The donor label of this sample is uncertain. DNA sequence: TGCAGCGTTGAAGGGGCGGGAAATGAGCAGTTCTTC. This sequence encodes CSVEGAGNEQFF.